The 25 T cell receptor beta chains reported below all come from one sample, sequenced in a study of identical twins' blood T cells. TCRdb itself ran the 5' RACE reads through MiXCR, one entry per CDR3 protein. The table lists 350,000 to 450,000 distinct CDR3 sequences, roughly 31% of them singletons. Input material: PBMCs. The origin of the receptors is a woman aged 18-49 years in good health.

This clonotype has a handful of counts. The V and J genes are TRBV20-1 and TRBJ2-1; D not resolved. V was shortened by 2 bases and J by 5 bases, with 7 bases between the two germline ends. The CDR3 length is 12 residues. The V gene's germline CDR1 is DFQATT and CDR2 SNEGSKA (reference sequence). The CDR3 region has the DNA TGCAGTGCTAGACCTTCCCACAATGAGCAGTTCTTC. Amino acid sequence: CSARPSHNEQFF.

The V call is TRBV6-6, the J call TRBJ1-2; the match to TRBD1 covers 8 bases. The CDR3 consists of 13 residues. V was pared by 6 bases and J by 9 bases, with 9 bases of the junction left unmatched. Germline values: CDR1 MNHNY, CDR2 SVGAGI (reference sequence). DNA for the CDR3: TGTGCCAGCAGAACCGGGACAGGTCTTAGCTACACCTTC. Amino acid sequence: CASRTGTGLSYTF.

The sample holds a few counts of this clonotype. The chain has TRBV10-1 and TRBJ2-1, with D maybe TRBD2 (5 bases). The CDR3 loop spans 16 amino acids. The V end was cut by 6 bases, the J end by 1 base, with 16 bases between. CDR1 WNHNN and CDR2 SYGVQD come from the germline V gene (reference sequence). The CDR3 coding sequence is TGCGCCAGCAGCCCCGGACGGAGAGGGTCCTACAATGAGCAGTTCTTC. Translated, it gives CASSPGRRGSYNEQFF.

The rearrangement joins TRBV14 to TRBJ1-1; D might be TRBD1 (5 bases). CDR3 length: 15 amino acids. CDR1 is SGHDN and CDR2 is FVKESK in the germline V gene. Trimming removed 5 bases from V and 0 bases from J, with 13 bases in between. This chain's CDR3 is CASSTRDFLNTEAFF. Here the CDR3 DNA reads TGTGCCAGCAGCACCCGGGACTTCTTGAACACTGAAGCTTTCTTT.

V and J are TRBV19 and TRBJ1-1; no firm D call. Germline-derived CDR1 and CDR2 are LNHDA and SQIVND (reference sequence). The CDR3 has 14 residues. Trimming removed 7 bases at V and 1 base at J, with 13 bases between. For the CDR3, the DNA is TGTGCCAGTACTTACCTATCGGGGAACACTGAAGCTTTCTTT. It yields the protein CASTYLSGNTEAFF.

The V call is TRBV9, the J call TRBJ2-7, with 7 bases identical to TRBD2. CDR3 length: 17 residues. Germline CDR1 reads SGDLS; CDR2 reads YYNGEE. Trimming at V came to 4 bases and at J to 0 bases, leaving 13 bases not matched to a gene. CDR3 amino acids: CASSLPFASGLSYEQYF. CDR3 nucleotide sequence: TGTGCCAGCAGCCTCCCCTTTGCTAGCGGACTCTCCTACGAGCAGTACTTC.

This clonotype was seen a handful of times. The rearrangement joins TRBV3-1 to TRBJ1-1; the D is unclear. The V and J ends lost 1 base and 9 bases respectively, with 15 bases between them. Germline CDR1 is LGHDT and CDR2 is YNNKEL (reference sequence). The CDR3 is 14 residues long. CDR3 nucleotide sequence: TGTGCCAGCAGCCAAGTTTTGGCCTCGGCCAAAGCTTTCTTT. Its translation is CASSQVLASAKAFF.

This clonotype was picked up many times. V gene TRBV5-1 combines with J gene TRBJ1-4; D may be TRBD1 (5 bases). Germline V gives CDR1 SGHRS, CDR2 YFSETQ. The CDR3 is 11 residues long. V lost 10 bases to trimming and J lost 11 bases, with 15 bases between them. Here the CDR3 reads CAPGDVDKLFF. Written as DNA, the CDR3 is TGCGCCCCCGGGGACGTCGATAAACTGTTTTTT.

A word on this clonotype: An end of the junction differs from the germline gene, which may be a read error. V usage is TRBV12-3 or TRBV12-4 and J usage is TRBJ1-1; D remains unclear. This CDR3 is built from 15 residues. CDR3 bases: TGTGCCAACAGTTTTCGGCGGGAAATGAACACTGAAGCTTTCTTT. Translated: CANSFRREMNTEAFF.

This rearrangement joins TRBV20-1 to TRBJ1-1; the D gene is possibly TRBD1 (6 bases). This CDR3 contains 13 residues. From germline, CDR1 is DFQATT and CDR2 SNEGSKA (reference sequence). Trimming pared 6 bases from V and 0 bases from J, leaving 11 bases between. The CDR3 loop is CSAATGMNTEAFF. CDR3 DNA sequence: TGCAGTGCCGCAACAGGGATGAACACTGAAGCTTTCTTT.

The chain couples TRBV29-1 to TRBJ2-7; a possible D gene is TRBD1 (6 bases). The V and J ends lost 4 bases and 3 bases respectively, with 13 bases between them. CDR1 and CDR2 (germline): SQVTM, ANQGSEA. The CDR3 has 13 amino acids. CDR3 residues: CSVVREGGYEQYF. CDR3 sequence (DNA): TGCAGCGTTGTTCGAGAAGGGGGCTACGAGCAGTACTTC.

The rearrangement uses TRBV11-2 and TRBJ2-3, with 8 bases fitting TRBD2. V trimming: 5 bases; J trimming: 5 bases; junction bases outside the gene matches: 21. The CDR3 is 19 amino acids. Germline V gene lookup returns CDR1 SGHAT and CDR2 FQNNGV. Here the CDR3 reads CASSPYSAAAGGSGDTQYF. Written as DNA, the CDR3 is TGTGCCAGCAGCCCTTACTCCGCGGCGGCGGGGGGCTCTGGAGATACGCAGTATTTT.

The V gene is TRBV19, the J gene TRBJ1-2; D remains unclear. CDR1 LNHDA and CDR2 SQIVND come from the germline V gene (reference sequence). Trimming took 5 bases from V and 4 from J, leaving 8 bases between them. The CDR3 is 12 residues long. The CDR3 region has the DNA TGTGCCAGTAGTGGACCTCTCTATGGCTACACCTTC. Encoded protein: CASSGPLYGYTF.

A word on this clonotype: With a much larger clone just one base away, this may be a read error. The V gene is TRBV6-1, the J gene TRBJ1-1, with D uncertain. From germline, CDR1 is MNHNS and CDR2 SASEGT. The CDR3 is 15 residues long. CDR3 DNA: TGTGCCGGCAGTGGGAGACATAAGGCGGGAACTGAAGCTTTCTTT. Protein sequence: CAGSGRHKAGTEAFF.

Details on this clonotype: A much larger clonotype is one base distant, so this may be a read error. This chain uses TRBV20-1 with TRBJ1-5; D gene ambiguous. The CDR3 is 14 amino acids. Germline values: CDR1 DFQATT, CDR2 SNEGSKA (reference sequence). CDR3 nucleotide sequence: TGCAGTGCTAGAGATCAGCGGGGATCAACGCCCCAGAATTTT. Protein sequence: CSARDQRGSTPQNF.

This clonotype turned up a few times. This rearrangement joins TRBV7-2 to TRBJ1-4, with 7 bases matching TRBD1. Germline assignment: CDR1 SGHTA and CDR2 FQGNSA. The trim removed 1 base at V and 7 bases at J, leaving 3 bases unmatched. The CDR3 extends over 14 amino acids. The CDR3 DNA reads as TGTGCCAGCAGCTTAGGCAGGGGGGTTGAAAAACTGTTTTTT. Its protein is CASSLGRGVEKLFF.

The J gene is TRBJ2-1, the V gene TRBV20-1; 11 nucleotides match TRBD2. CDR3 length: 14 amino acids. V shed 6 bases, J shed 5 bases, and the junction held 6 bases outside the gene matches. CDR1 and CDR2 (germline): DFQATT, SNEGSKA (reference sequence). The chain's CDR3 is CSAKLAGVDNEQFF. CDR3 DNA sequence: TGCAGTGCAAAACTAGCGGGGGTAGACAATGAGCAGTTCTTC.

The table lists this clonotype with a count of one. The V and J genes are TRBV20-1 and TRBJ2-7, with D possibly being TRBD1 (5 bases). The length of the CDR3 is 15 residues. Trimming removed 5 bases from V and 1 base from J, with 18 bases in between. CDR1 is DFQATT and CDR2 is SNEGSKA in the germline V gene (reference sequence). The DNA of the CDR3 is TGCAGTGCTGGAAGCAGGGTGGCTTTTTCCTACGAGCAGTACTTC. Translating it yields CSAGSRVAFSYEQYF.

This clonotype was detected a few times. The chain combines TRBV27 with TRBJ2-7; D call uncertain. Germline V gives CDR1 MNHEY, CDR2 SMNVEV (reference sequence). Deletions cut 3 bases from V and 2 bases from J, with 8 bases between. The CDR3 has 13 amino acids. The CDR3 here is CASSFFSPYEQYF. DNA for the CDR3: TGTGCCAGCAGTTTTTTTTCCCCCTACGAGCAGTACTTC.

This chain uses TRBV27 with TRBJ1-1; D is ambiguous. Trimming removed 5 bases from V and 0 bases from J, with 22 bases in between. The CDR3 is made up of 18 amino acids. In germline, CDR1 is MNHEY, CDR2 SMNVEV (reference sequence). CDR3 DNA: TGTGCCAGCAGTCCTCGGTTTGGCAGCGGATTCATGAACACTGAAGCTTTCTTT. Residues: CASSPRFGSGFMNTEAFF.

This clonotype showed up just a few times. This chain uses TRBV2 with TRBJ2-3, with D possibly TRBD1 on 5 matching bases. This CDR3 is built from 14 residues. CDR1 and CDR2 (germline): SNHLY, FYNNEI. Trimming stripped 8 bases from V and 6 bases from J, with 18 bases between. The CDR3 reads CASASQGARDTQYF. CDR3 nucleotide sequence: TGTGCCAGCGCCTCGCAAGGGGCGCGTGATACGCAGTATTTT.

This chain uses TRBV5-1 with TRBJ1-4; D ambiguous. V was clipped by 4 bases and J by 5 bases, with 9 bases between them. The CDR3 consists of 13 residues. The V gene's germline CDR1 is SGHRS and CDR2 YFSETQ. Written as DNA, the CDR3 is TGCGCCAGCAGCCGAGAAGAAAATGAAAAACTGTTTTTT. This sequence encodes CASSREENEKLFF.

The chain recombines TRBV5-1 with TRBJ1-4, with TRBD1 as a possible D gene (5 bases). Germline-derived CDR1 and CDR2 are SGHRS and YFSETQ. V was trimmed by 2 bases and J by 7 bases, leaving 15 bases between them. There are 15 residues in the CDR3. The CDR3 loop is CASSFGQSGSEKLFF. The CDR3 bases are TGCGCCAGCAGCTTTGGCCAATCAGGGAGTGAAAAACTGTTTTTT.

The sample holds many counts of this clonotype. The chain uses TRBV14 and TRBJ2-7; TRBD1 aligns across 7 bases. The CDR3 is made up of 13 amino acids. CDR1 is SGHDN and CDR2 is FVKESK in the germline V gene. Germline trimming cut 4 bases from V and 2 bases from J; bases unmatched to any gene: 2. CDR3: CASSRGQTYEQYF. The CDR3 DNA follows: TGTGCCAGCAGCCGGGGACAGACCTACGAGCAGTACTTC.

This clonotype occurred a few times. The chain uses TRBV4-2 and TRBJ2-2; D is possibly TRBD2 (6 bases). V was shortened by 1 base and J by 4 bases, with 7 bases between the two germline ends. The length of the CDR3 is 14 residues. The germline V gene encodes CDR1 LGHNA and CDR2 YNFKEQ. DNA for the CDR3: TGTGCCAGCAGCCAAGGGGACTCCACCGGGGAGCTGTTTTTT. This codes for CASSQGDSTGELFF.